The next 20 T cell receptor beta chains were all read from a single sample in a study of T cell responses to AZD1222 COVID-19 vaccine (dated by TCRdb to 2020 to 2023). The label giving this sample's time point can be read as: baseline before first vaccination. To prepare the library, the immunoSEQ multiplex PCR assay was applied. The immuneACCESS repertoire file appears here via TCRdb, limited to in-frame rearrangements. These files lack a portion of the clones; in checked studies, under half of the deficit traces to unresolved V genes, and the cause of the others is not known. For this sample the table gives 90,000 to 140,000 clones, of which about 88% were detected only once. Clones ranked in the top ten supply more than 9% of the sample. The input for sequencing was peripheral blood, taken on day 0 of AZD1222 vaccination. Receptors originate from an adult in good health.

CDR3 sequence (DNA): TGTGCCAGCAGTGCCCTCACACCCGGGACAGGGCCAGGGGAGCTGTTTTTT. Translation: CASSALTPGTGPGELFF. This chain uses TRBV2 with TRBJ2-2, with 9 bases lining up with TRBD1. CDR1 and CDR2 (germline): SNHLY, FYNNEI. The CDR3 spans 17 residues. The V and J ends lost 4 bases and 8 bases, in that order; junction bases with no gene match: 14.

The genes are TRBV6-5 and TRBJ2-7; D unresolved. The CDR3 has 15 residues. Germline CDR1 is MNHEY and CDR2 is SVGAGI. V shed 4 bases and J shed 0 bases, with 13 bases lying between them. This CDR3 is CASSLELSSSYEQYF. The CDR3 nucleotides are TGTGCCAGCAGTTTAGAACTATCGAGCTCCTACGAGCAGTACTTC.

This clone was observed once. The chain links TRBV7-2 to TRBJ1-5; 7 nucleotides line up with TRBD1. Trimming cost V 5 bases and J 0 bases; bases outside gene matches: 4. CDR1 SGHTA and CDR2 FQGNSA come from the germline V gene. The CDR3 loop spans 15 amino acids. The CDR3 bases are TGTGCCAGCAGCACCGGGACAGTTAGCAATCAGCCCCAGCATTTT. Its translation: CASSTGTVSNQPQHF.

The chain is built from TRBV10-3 and TRBJ2-1, with 8 bases fitting TRBD1. Germline assignment: CDR1 ENHRY and CDR2 SYGVKD. There are 13 residues in the CDR3. Germline trimming cut 7 bases from V and 8 bases from J; bases unmatched to any gene: 7. The CDR3 nucleotides read TGTGCCATCAACGGACAGGGTAAGGATGAGCAGTTCTTC. It translates to CAINGQGKDEQFF.

The V gene is TRBV7-2, the J gene TRBJ2-7, with D perhaps matching TRBD2 (5 bases). V lost 5 bases to trimming and J lost 1 base, with 6 bases between them. Germline V CDR1 and CDR2: SGHTA, FQGNSA. The CDR3 runs to 12 residues. The CDR3 protein is CASSPGSYEQYF. For the CDR3, the DNA is TGTGCCAGCAGCCCGGGGTCCTACGAGCAGTACTTC.

This chain uses TRBV6-5 with TRBJ2-7, with no clear D. Germline CDR1 MNHEY, CDR2 SVGAGI. CDR3 length: 13 amino acids. Trimming took 10 bases from V and 1 from J, leaving 14 bases between them. The CDR3 DNA is TGTGCCACCCGGAGAGTAGGGTCCTACGAGCAGTACTTC. This gives the protein CATRRVGSYEQYF.

The chain joins TRBV7-2 to TRBJ1-6; tentative D call: TRBD1 (5 bases). V lost 7 bases, J lost 7 bases, and 17 bases lay in between. This CDR3 comprises 15 residues. Germline V gene data show CDR1 as SGHTA and CDR2 as FQGNSA. In DNA, the CDR3 is TGTGCCAGCACTGTTGGCGGGGGACCAAATTCACCCCTCCACTTT. Translated, it gives CASTVGGGPNSPLHF.

The rearrangement joins TRBV7-3 to TRBJ2-3, with D unresolved. The germline V and J ends were trimmed by 5 bases and 2 bases, with 8 bases remaining between them. The CDR3 has 13 residues. The V gene's germline CDR1 is SGHTA and CDR2 FQGTGA. DNA for the CDR3: TGTGCCAGCAGCAAGTCGACCACAGATACGCAGTATTTT. Protein product: CASSKSTTDTQYF.

This clone was detected a few times. The chain couples TRBV15 to TRBJ2-1; no clear D gene. V lost 3 bases and J 7 bases, leaving 4 bases between the germline ends. Germline assignment: CDR1 LNHNV and CDR2 YYDKDF (reference sequence). The CDR3 runs to 11 residues. This chain's CDR3 is CATSRENEQFF. CDR3 sequence (DNA): TGTGCCACCAGCAGGGAGAATGAGCAGTTCTTC.

The chain uses TRBV6-5 and TRBJ2-7; D gene unclear. The CDR3 extends over 13 amino acids. Trimming removed 6 bases at V and 7 bases at J, with 16 bases between. Germline V gives CDR1 MNHEY, CDR2 SVGAGI. CDR3 residues: CASSSGPGGEQYF. The CDR3 coding sequence is TGTGCCAGCAGCTCCGGCCCAGGTGGGGAGCAGTACTTC.

This chain uses TRBV7-9 with TRBJ2-2, with D perhaps TRBD1 or TRBD2 (6 bases each). This CDR3 has 14 residues. V lost 5 bases, J lost 8 bases, and 15 bases lay in between. CDR1 is SEHNR and CDR2 is FQNEAQ in the germline V gene (reference sequence). The CDR3: CASSPPGARGELFF. CDR3 nucleotides: TGTGCCAGCAGCCCTCCGGGGGCACGAGGGGAGCTGTTTTTT.

The genes are TRBV6-6 and TRBJ2-7; D may be TRBD2 (6 bases). The germline gives CDR1 MNHNY, CDR2 SVGAGI (reference sequence). V was cut by 4 bases and J by 1 base, with 11 bases left in between. CDR3 length: 14 residues. DNA for the CDR3: TGTGCCAGCAGTTCCTCCGCGGGATCCTACGAGCAGTACTTC. Encoded protein: CASSSSAGSYEQYF.

The chain is built from TRBV11-2 and TRBJ1-1, with D uncertain. The CDR3 length is 13 residues. V was pared by 3 bases and J by 1 base, with 6 bases between. Germline V gene lookup returns CDR1 SGHAT and CDR2 FQNNGV. As DNA, the CDR3 is TGTGCCAGCAGCTTTAGTGAGAACACTGAAGCTTTCTTT. Its translation is CASSFSENTEAFF.

The chain combines TRBV9 with TRBJ2-5; D is perhaps TRBD1 (6 bases). The CDR3 loop spans 14 amino acids. Germline CDR1 and CDR2: SGDLS and YYNGEE. Trimming pared 0 bases from V and 7 bases from J, leaving 13 bases between. CDR3 nucleotide sequence: TGTGCCAGCAGCGTAGTAGGACAGCACGGGACCCAGTACTTC. Protein product: CASSVVGQHGTQYF.

CDR3 region: CASSLVPGRLGQPQHF. Here the CDR3 DNA reads TGTGCCAGCAGCTTAGTCCCAGGCAGGCTGGGTCAGCCCCAGCATTTT. The V gene is TRBV7-2, the J gene TRBJ1-5; no reliable D call. This CDR3 has 16 residues. CDR1 is SGHTA and CDR2 is FQGNSA in the germline V gene. Trimming pared 1 base from V and 6 bases from J, leaving 16 bases between.

This chain uses TRBV5-1 with TRBJ2-5; 7 nucleotides match TRBD2. The V gene's germline CDR1 is SGHRS and CDR2 YFSETQ. The CDR3 runs 15 residues. V was pared by 4 bases and J by 9 bases, with 15 bases of the junction left unmatched. The CDR3 DNA sequence: TGCGCCAGCAGCGCACCTCGGGACTACCAGACGGCCCAGTACTTC. This sequence encodes CASSAPRDYQTAQYF.

The chain combines TRBV24-1 with TRBJ1-4; TRBD1 is a possible D gene (5 bases). The V gene lost 4 bases and the J gene lost 8 bases, with 16 bases spanning the gap. CDR3 length equals 15 residues. The germline V gene has CDR1 KGHDR and CDR2 SFDVKD. The CDR3 region has the DNA TGTGCCACCAGTGAAACAGGAATGATTGGGGAAAAACTGTTTTTT. Translated: CATSETGMIGEKLFF.

This sequence joins TRBV20-1 and TRBJ2-7; D call uncertain. The CDR3 has 14 amino acids. Trimming removed 3 bases from V and 4 bases from J, with 16 bases in between. In germline, CDR1 is DFQATT, CDR2 SNEGSKA (reference sequence). The CDR3 nucleotides are TGCAGTGCTAGTGTGGACGGAGCCTCATACGAGCAGTACTTC. Translating it yields CSASVDGASYEQYF.

This rearrangement joins TRBV4-2 to TRBJ1-1; TRBD1 might be the D (6 bases). The CDR3 runs to 15 residues. V was pared by 2 bases and J by 7 bases, with 17 bases between. Germline values: CDR1 LGHNA, CDR2 YNFKEQ. CDR3 sequence reads: CASSQLGQGPSEAFF. For the CDR3, the DNA is TGTGCCAGCAGCCAACTCGGCCAGGGGCCCAGTGAAGCTTTCTTT.

This clone was detected a few times. The chain employs TRBV28 and TRBJ2-5, with 10 bases matching TRBD1. The CDR3 totals 16 residues. V dropped 6 bases and J dropped 4; count of bases not matched to a gene: 11. CDR1 and CDR2 (germline): MDHEN, SYDVKM. The CDR3: CASSFFGTGDGETQYF. CDR3 DNA sequence: TGTGCCAGCAGCTTTTTCGGGACAGGGGATGGAGAGACCCAGTACTTC. The variable domain in full, with the rest retrieved from reference TRBV28 and TRBJ2-5, is DVKVTQSSRYLVKRTGEKVFLECVQDMDHENMFWYRQDPGLGLRLIYFSYDVKMKEKGDIPEGYSVSREKKERFSLILESASTNQTSMYLCASSFFGTGDGETQYFGPGTRLLVL.